This T cell receptor beta chain was captured in a study of T cell repertoires in cytomegalovirus infection. The wider study: It was recently identified HLA-C-restricted and well-studied HLA-B-restricted CMV epitopes that the study used. Through public TCR beta signatures, both CMV infection and matching HLA type were indicated. Whole-study results and caveats: HLA-C-restricted CMV clonotypes gave the most frequent clonotype in two of eight donors. The study identified carriers of CMV plus the relevant HLA from cumulative public TCR beta family frequency.

The germline CDR1 and CDR2 sequences are SEHNR and FQNEAQ (reference sequence). This CDR3 is 17 amino acids long. J was trimmed by 6 bases and V by 5 bases; bases with no gene match: 9. TCRdb independently ran MiXCR on the reads; one entry per CDR3 protein. The data show about 700,000 distinct CDR3 sequences, around 30% seen once. This clonotype was counted only a few times. The target antigen is unknown. The source of this sequence is a human donor in good health (CMV status not recorded). Some clones in this sample may be carry-over from other donors' samples. The source material was cultured PBMCs, sampled from culture after CMV antigen stimulation. This chain joins TRBV7-9 and TRBJ2-1; TRBD2 matches at 14 bases. CDR3 in amino acids: CASSQRLAGGPGNEQFF. The DNA for the CDR3 is TGTGCCAGCAGCCAAAGACTAGCGGGAGGGCCGGGCAATGAGCAGTTCTTC.